These T cell receptor beta chains were read from a single sample in a study of blood T cell repertoires in COVID-19. TCRdb's copy holds only in-frame clones and misses some; the assay was immunoSEQ multiplex PCR. This sample has around 99,000 clones, with approximately 85% found just once. The sample taken for sequencing was peripheral blood. These receptors all come from an elderly woman with active or convalescent COVID-19. Each CDR3 is given with its conserved first and last residue. The D gene is left open where the match is weak. Rows may omit the clone size; those that give it use once, few, many or a size class.

D gene: TRBD1
V gene: TRBV20-1
J gene: TRBJ2-5
clone size: -
CDR3 protein: CSASQGVYQETQYF
CDR3 DNA: TGCAGTGCTAGTCAGGGGGTTTACCAAGAGACCCAGTACTTC

D gene: -
V gene: TRBV6-5
J gene: TRBJ2-5
clone size: -
CDR3 protein: CASSSPGQETQYF
CDR3 DNA: TGTGCCAGCAGTTCGCCAGGTCAAGAGACCCAGTACTTC

D gene: TRBD2
V gene: TRBV14
J gene: TRBJ2-7
clone size: once
CDR3 protein: CASSPLTSGVREQYF
CDR3 DNA: TGTGCCAGCAGCCCATTGACTAGCGGGGTTAGGGAGCAGTACTTC

D gene: -
V gene: TRBV6-5
J gene: TRBJ1-2
clone size: -
CDR3 protein: CASRLTPNYGYTF
CDR3 DNA: TGTGCCAGCAGGCTGACGCCGAACTATGGCTATACCTTC

D gene: -
V gene: TRBV29-1
J gene: TRBJ2-5
clone size: -
CDR3 protein: CSVLTGMETQYF
CDR3 DNA: TGCAGCGTTCTTACAGGGATGGAGACCCAGTACTTC

D gene: -
V gene: TRBV11-2
J gene: TRBJ1-2
clone size: few
CDR3 protein: CASSLGTGLNYGYTF
CDR3 DNA: TGTGCCAGCAGCTTAGGAACAGGGCTCAACTATGGCTACACCTTC

D gene: -
V gene: TRBV5-6
J gene: TRBJ2-7
clone size: -
CDR3 protein: CASSSTSYEQYF
CDR3 DNA: TGTGCCAGCAGCTCTACCTCCTACGAGCAGTACTTC

D gene: TRBD1
V gene: TRBV6-2/TRBV6-3
J gene: TRBJ1-1
clone size: -
CDR3 protein: CASSRQGSNTEAFF
CDR3 DNA: TGTGCCAGCAGTCGACAGGGGTCGAACACTGAAGCTTTCTTT

D gene: -
V gene: TRBV5-1
J gene: TRBJ1-4
clone size: -
CDR3 protein: CASSPQSTNEKLFF
CDR3 DNA: TGTGCCAGCAGCCCACAGTCAACTAATGAAAAACTGTTTTTT

D gene: -
V gene: TRBV6-6
J gene: TRBJ1-1
clone size: -
CDR3 protein: CASSDDILNTEAFF
CDR3 DNA: TGTGCCAGCAGTGATGACATTTTGAACACTGAAGCTTTCTTT

D gene: -
V gene: TRBV7-2
J gene: TRBJ2-7
clone size: -
CDR3 protein: CASGGRAYEQYF
CDR3 DNA: TGTGCCAGCGGCGGCAGGGCCTACGAGCAGTACTTC

D gene: -
V gene: TRBV6-2/TRBV6-3
J gene: TRBJ2-2
clone size: -
CDR3 protein: CASSSRGASTNTGELFF
CDR3 DNA: TGTGCCAGCAGTTCCCGGGGGGCGTCTACGAACACCGGGGAGCTGTTTTTT

D gene: -
V gene: TRBV20-1
J gene: TRBJ2-2
clone size: few
CDR3 protein: CSASRTGVGTGELFF
CDR3 DNA: TGCAGTGCTAGTAGGACGGGAGTAGGCACCGGGGAGCTGTTTTTT

D gene: TRBD1
V gene: TRBV5-1
J gene: TRBJ1-1
clone size: -
CDR3 protein: CASSLQGTAEAFF
CDR3 DNA: TGCGCCAGCAGCCTACAGGGGACCGCTGAAGCTTTCTTT

D gene: -
V gene: TRBV25-1
J gene: TRBJ1-6
clone size: -
CDR3 protein: CASSLNSNSPLHF
CDR3 DNA: TGTGCCAGCAGCTTGAACAGTAATTCACCCCTCCACTTT

D gene: -
V gene: TRBV6-5
J gene: TRBJ2-7
clone size: -
CDR3 protein: CASTSPGSYEQYF
CDR3 DNA: TGTGCCAGCACCTCTCCGGGTTCTTACGAGCAGTACTTC

D gene: TRBD2
V gene: TRBV12-3/TRBV12-4
J gene: TRBJ2-1
clone size: -
CDR3 protein: CASSRPSGRILF
CDR3 DNA: TGTGCCAGCAGCCGACCTAGCGGGAGGATCCTCTTC

D gene: -
V gene: TRBV27
J gene: TRBJ1-1
clone size: -
CDR3 protein: CASSLYGNTEAFF
CDR3 DNA: TGTGCCAGCAGTTTATACGGGAACACTGAAGCTTTCTTT

D gene: -
V gene: TRBV6-1
J gene: TRBJ1-2
clone size: -
CDR3 protein: CASSEMRREYYGYTF
CDR3 DNA: TGTGCCAGCAGTGAAATGAGGAGGGAGTACTATGGCTACACCTTC

D gene: TRBD1
V gene: TRBV18
J gene: TRBJ2-7
clone size: once
CDR3 protein: CASSPPRQGFSYEQYF
CDR3 DNA: TGTGCCAGCTCACCACCGAGACAGGGGTTCTCCTACGAGCAGTACTTC

D gene: TRBD2
V gene: TRBV6-5
J gene: TRBJ2-1
clone size: -
CDR3 protein: CASRWGLADYNEQFF
CDR3 DNA: TGTGCCAGCAGATGGGGTCTAGCGGATTACAATGAGCAGTTCTTC

D gene: TRBD2
V gene: TRBV18
J gene: TRBJ2-5
clone size: once
CDR3 protein: CASSPRTSHSQYF
CDR3 DNA: TGTGCCAGCTCACCAAGGACTAGTCATTCCCAGTACTTC

D gene: TRBD1
V gene: TRBV7-9
J gene: TRBJ1-4
clone size: -
CDR3 protein: CASSPQGETNEKLFF
CDR3 DNA: TGTGCCAGCAGCCCCCAGGGGGAGACTAATGAAAAACTGTTTTTT

D gene: -
V gene: TRBV2
J gene: TRBJ2-7
clone size: -
CDR3 protein: CASSGGRPEQYF
CDR3 DNA: TGTGCCAGCAGTGGAGGCCGCCCCGAGCAGTACTTC

D gene: -
V gene: TRBV28
J gene: TRBJ2-3
clone size: -
CDR3 protein: CASSLSVFTDTQYF
CDR3 DNA: TGTGCCAGCAGTTTAAGCGTCTTCACAGATACGCAGTATTTT

D gene: TRBD2
V gene: TRBV11-3
J gene: TRBJ2-1
clone size: -
CDR3 protein: CASSGGSGGSLRAEQFF
CDR3 DNA: TGTGCCAGCAGCGGCGGGTCTGGCGGGAGTCTCCGGGCTGAGCAGTTCTTC

D gene: -
V gene: TRBV28
J gene: TRBJ2-2
clone size: -
CDR3 protein: CASTLVRNTGELFF
CDR3 DNA: TGTGCCAGCACCCTGGTTAGGAACACCGGGGAGCTGTTTTTT

D gene: -
V gene: TRBV6-2/TRBV6-3
J gene: TRBJ2-7
clone size: -
CDR3 protein: CASSYSSLYEQYF
CDR3 DNA: TGTGCCAGCAGTTACTCGTCCCTCTACGAGCAGTACTTC

D gene: -
V gene: TRBV3-1/TRBV3-2
J gene: TRBJ1-2
clone size: -
CDR3 protein: CASSQVDQTDKF
CDR3 DNA: TGTGCCAGCAGCCAAGTTGACCAGACGGACAAGTTC

D gene: TRBD1
V gene: TRBV6-5
J gene: TRBJ1-2
clone size: once
CDR3 protein: CASSRLTGFSYGYTF
CDR3 DNA: TGTGCCAGCAGTCGACTGACAGGGTTTAGCTATGGCTACACCTTC

D gene: TRBD1
V gene: TRBV28
J gene: TRBJ1-2
clone size: -
CDR3 protein: CASSFRTGGDYGYTF
CDR3 DNA: TGTGCCAGCAGTTTCCGGACAGGGGGCGACTATGGCTACACCTTC

D gene: -
V gene: TRBV18
J gene: TRBJ2-1
clone size: once
CDR3 protein: CASSPVNPGHNEQFF
CDR3 DNA: TGTGCCAGCTCACCGGTAAATCCTGGGCACAATGAGCAGTTCTTC

D gene: -
V gene: TRBV19
J gene: TRBJ1-1
clone size: -
CDR3 protein: CASSLLAEAFF
CDR3 DNA: TGTGCCAGTAGTCTTTTAGCTGAAGCTTTCTTT

D gene: TRBD2
V gene: TRBV9
J gene: TRBJ2-1
clone size: once
CDR3 protein: CASSAWGEGGYNEQFF
CDR3 DNA: TGTGCCAGCAGCGCCTGGGGGGAGGGAGGTTACAATGAGCAGTTCTTC

D gene: -
V gene: TRBV6-5
J gene: TRBJ1-1
clone size: -
CDR3 protein: CASRRSGTPNTEAFF
CDR3 DNA: TGTGCCAGCAGGCGTAGCGGGACACCCAACACTGAAGCTTTCTTT

D gene: TRBD1
V gene: TRBV7-9
J gene: TRBJ1-2
clone size: -
CDR3 protein: CASSSGTVYGYTF
CDR3 DNA: TGTGCCAGCAGCTCCGGGACAGTCTATGGCTACACCTTC

D gene: TRBD2
V gene: TRBV2
J gene: TRBJ2-2
clone size: -
CDR3 protein: CASSASGQNTGELFF
CDR3 DNA: TGTGCCAGCAGCGCTAGCGGGCAAAACACCGGGGAGCTGTTTTTT

D gene: -
V gene: TRBV5-4
J gene: TRBJ1-6
clone size: -
CDR3 protein: CASSRGGETSPLHF
CDR3 DNA: TGTGCCAGCAGCCGCGGGGGAGAGACGTCACCCCTCCACTTT

D gene: TRBD1
V gene: TRBV6-6
J gene: TRBJ1-5
clone size: once
CDR3 protein: CASSSGTGAYQPQHF
CDR3 DNA: TGTGCCAGCAGTAGCGGGACAGGGGCATATCAGCCCCAGCATTTT

D gene: TRBD1
V gene: TRBV18
J gene: TRBJ1-2
clone size: -
CDR3 protein: CASSGQEGYGYTF
CDR3 DNA: TGTGCCAGCTCAGGACAGGAAGGCTATGGCTACACCTTC

D gene: -
V gene: TRBV2
J gene: TRBJ1-1
clone size: -
CDR3 protein: CASRLDRLTEAFF
CDR3 DNA: TGTGCCAGCAGGCTAGACCGACTGACTGAAGCTTTCTTT

D gene: TRBD1
V gene: TRBV28
J gene: TRBJ1-2
clone size: -
CDR3 protein: CASSLAGTGVEFGGYTF
CDR3 DNA: TGTGCCAGCAGTTTAGCCGGGACAGGGGTTGAGTTTGGTGGCTACACCTTC

D gene: TRBD1
V gene: TRBV5-1
J gene: TRBJ2-7
clone size: -
CDR3 protein: CASSYSGTGVHEQYF
CDR3 DNA: TGCGCCAGCAGTTACTCCGGGACAGGGGTCCACGAGCAGTACTTC

D gene: -
V gene: TRBV19
J gene: TRBJ1-3
clone size: -
CDR3 protein: CASSIVSLRSGNTIYF
CDR3 DNA: TGTGCCAGTAGTATAGTCTCCCTTCGCTCTGGAAACACCATATATTTT

D gene: TRBD2
V gene: TRBV12-3/TRBV12-4
J gene: TRBJ2-5
clone size: -
CDR3 protein: CASSLGLAETQYF
CDR3 DNA: TGTGCCAGCAGCCTTGGACTAGCAGAGACCCAGTACTTC

D gene: TRBD2
V gene: TRBV6-5
J gene: TRBJ2-3
clone size: -
CDR3 protein: CASSEGLGDTQYF
CDR3 DNA: TGTGCCAGCAGCGAGGGACTAGGAGATACGCAGTATTTT

D gene: -
V gene: TRBV7-9
J gene: TRBJ1-1
clone size: -
CDR3 protein: CASRHVRGRTEAFF
CDR3 DNA: TGTGCCAGCAGACATGTAAGGGGTCGGACTGAAGCTTTCTTT

D gene: -
V gene: TRBV5-1
J gene: TRBJ1-1
clone size: -
CDR3 protein: CASSAGEITNTEAFF
CDR3 DNA: TGTGCCAGCTCCGCAGGGGAAATTACGAACACTGAAGCTTTCTTT

D gene: -
V gene: TRBV25-1
J gene: TRBJ2-3
clone size: -
CDR3 protein: CASRDHRVPDTQYF
CDR3 DNA: TGTGCCAGCAGGGACCACAGGGTTCCAGATACGCAGTATTTT

D gene: -
V gene: TRBV16
J gene: TRBJ1-1
clone size: -
CDR3 protein: CASSQSRPGLGTEAFF
CDR3 DNA: TGTGCCAGCAGCCAATCCCGGCCAGGGCTGGGCACTGAAGCTTTCTTT

D gene: TRBD1
V gene: TRBV9
J gene: TRBJ1-1
clone size: -
CDR3 protein: CASSVAGGQGSEAFF
CDR3 DNA: TGTGCCAGCAGCGTAGCTGGGGGACAGGGGTCTGAAGCTTTCTTT

D gene: TRBD2
V gene: TRBV9
J gene: TRBJ2-2
clone size: -
CDR3 protein: CASSVAGAGGNTGELFF
CDR3 DNA: TGTGCCAGCAGCGTAGCTGGGGCGGGAGGAAACACCGGGGAGCTGTTTTTT

D gene: TRBD2
V gene: TRBV10-3
J gene: TRBJ2-1
clone size: -
CDR3 protein: CAITRLAGAYNEQFF
CDR3 DNA: TGTGCCATCACCCGCCTAGCGGGAGCTTACAATGAGCAGTTCTTC